This T cell receptor beta chain was observed in a study of blood T cell repertoires in COVID-19. Study-wide background: COVID-19 samples from acute and convalescent phases originated in the United States, Italy and Spain.

Germline values: CDR1 MNHEY, CDR2 SMNVEV (reference sequence). The ends were cut back, 0 bases at V and 8 bases at J, with 10 bases in the middle. This CDR3 is 13 amino acids long. Under the authors' procedure: Reference gene primers were amplified, and this amplification served to estimate nucleated cell counts. Sequenced by immunoSEQ multiplex PCR; TCRdb stores in-frame clones only, minus some. V, J and clone size derive from that table, while D and trimming were established from the DNA sequence. The table records some 250,000 clones, 70% to 90% of them present only once. This clone has more than one count but fewer than ten.

The genes are TRBV27 and TRBJ1-2; D is unclear. Sequencing was carried out using peripheral blood. The sequence was obtained from a man aged 55 to 70 with acute or convalescent COVID-19. In DNA, the CDR3 is TGTGCCAGCAGTTTATCGGTCGGGTTCGGCTACACCTTC. Translated: CASSLSVGFGYTF.